Shown below are 9 T cell receptor beta chains from a single sample sequenced in a study of naive and memory T cell subsets. An equimolar mix of two oligonucleotides served as the beta constant-region primer for TRBC1 and TRBC2. Four rounds of PCR amplified the ligated cDNA using nested alpha and beta constant-region primers plus SP2. TCRdb reanalysed the UMI-ligation and nested PCR reads using MiXCR and keeps one entry per CDR3 protein. The sample carries over 8,500 distinct CDR3 sequences, 4.5% to 6% recorded once. Source material: CD4+ TEMRA cells from blood. The subset here: effector memory re-expressing CD45RA, CD45RA+ CD27-. The receptor set was obtained from a human donor in good health.

This clonotype has at least ten counts. The chain is built from TRBV7-2 and TRBJ2-1; D not resolved. Trimming shortened V by 3 bases and J by 3 bases, and 3 bases separated the two germline ends. Germline V gene data show CDR1 as SGHTA and CDR2 as FQGNSA. This CDR3 is 12 amino acids long. In nucleotides, the CDR3 is TGTGCCAGCAGCTTCTTCTACAATGAGCAGTTCTTC. This sequence encodes CASSFFYNEQFF.

This clonotype was recorded many times. The rearrangement joins TRBV18 to TRBJ2-3; D remains unclear. V lost 0 bases to trimming and J lost 5 bases, with 6 bases between them. The CDR3 runs to 13 residues. Germline V gene data show CDR1 as KGHSH and CDR2 as LQKENI. The CDR3 DNA reads as TGTGCCAGCTCACCACCCTCGGTAGATACGCAGTATTTT. It translates to CASSPPSVDTQYF.

This clonotype was recorded many times. The J gene is TRBJ1-5, the V gene TRBV20-1; perhaps TRBD1 as D (6 bases). This CDR3 contains 12 residues. Per germline, CDR1 DFQATT and CDR2 SNEGSKA (reference sequence). Trimming took off 6 bases at V and 6 bases at J, with 12 bases between the two ends. In nucleotides, the CDR3 is TGCAGTGCCAGCCAGGGGTCTCAGCCCCAGCATTTT. It translates to CSASQGSQPQHF.

As regards this clonotype: This could be a read error, since a much larger clone is one nucleotide away. V usage is TRBV28 and J usage is TRBJ1-6; D gene unclear. V was pared by 6 bases and J by 0 bases, with 6 bases between. Germline V gene lookup returns CDR1 MDHEN and CDR2 SYDVKM. The CDR3 loop spans 14 amino acids. CDR3 protein: CASRRCSYNSPLHF. CDR3 in DNA: TGTGCCAGCAGGCGGTGCTCCTATAATTCACCCCTCCACTTT. The full variable domain, its missing parts supplied by reference TRBV28 and TRBJ1-6, is DVKVTQSSRYLVKRTGEKVFLECVQDMDHENMFWYRQDPGLGLRLIYFSYDVKMKEKGDIPEGYSVSREKKERFSLILESASTNQTSMYLCASRRCSYNSPLHFGNGTRLTVT.

This clonotype was recorded at least ten times. The chain recombines TRBV7-2 with TRBJ2-5; perhaps TRBD2 as D (5 bases). CDR3 length: 14 residues. V dropped 0 bases and J dropped 4 bases, with 9 bases sitting between them. Germline V gives CDR1 SGHTA, CDR2 FQGNSA. The CDR3 protein is CASSLAGVVETQYF. In DNA form, the CDR3 reads TGTGCCAGCAGCTTAGCCGGGGTCGTAGAGACCCAGTACTTC.

This clonotype appeared many times. The chain joins TRBV6-2 or TRBV6-3 to TRBJ2-3, with a weak D call TRBD1 (6 bases). From germline, CDR1 is MNHEY and CDR2 SVGEGT. This CDR3 comprises 16 residues. The ends were cut back, 7 bases at V and 4 bases at J, with 21 bases in the middle. CDR3 sequence (DNA): TGTGCCAGCACTTCTCCAACAGGGCGTCGAGCAGATACGCAGTATTTT. The encoded protein is CASTSPTGRRADTQYF.

This clonotype was detected a few times. The genes are TRBV2 and TRBJ2-3; D unresolved. The CDR3 is 11 residues long. The V end lost 5 bases, the J end lost 4 bases, and 4 bases lay between the germline ends. In germline, CDR1 is SNHLY, CDR2 FYNNEI. CDR3: CASSSADTQYF. The DNA for the CDR3 is TGTGCCAGCAGTTCAGCAGATACGCAGTATTTT. Combining the CDR3 with reference TRBV2 and TRBJ2-3 gives the whole variable domain EPEVTQTPSHQVTQMGQEVILRCVPISNHLYFYWYRQILGQKVEFLVSFYNNEISEKSEIFDDQFSVERPDGSNFTLKIRSTKLEDSAMYFCASSSADTQYFGPGTRLTVL.

Regarding this clonotype: This may stem from a read error, because a much larger clone lies one nucleotide away. The rearrangement links TRBV20-1 to TRBJ2-1; a weak D match, TRBD1 (6 bases). The germline V and J ends were trimmed by 8 bases and 0 bases, with 14 bases remaining between them. The CDR3 runs to 14 residues. The germline gives CDR1 DFQATT, CDR2 SNEGSKA (reference sequence). CDR3 protein: CSCNRGSSYNEQFF. The CDR3 region has the DNA TGCAGTTGCAATAGGGGGAGCTCCTACAATGAGCAGTTCTTC.

V is TRBV30 and J is TRBJ2-7; tentative D call: TRBD2 (5 bases). The CDR3 has 13 amino acids. Trimming shortened V by 2 bases and J by 2 bases, and 10 bases separated the two germline ends. The V gene's germline CDR1 is GTSNPN and CDR2 SVGIG (reference sequence). CDR3 residues: CAWSWRVTYEQYF. In DNA form, the CDR3 reads TGTGCCTGGAGTTGGCGGGTTACCTACGAGCAGTACTTC.